This TCR beta chain is from a study of blood T cell repertoires in COVID-19. Study as a whole: The cDNA or gDNA used as material had been derived from T cells, B-cell-depleted T cells, or PBMCs.

Assay: immunoSEQ multiplex PCR; the TCRdb copy retains only in-frame clones and omits some. Of about 150,000 clones in the sample, around 89% are singletons; the top ten hold 13%. The length of the CDR3 is 15 residues. Germline V gene data show CDR1 as MNHEY and CDR2 as SMNVEV (reference sequence). V gave up 2 bases and J gave up 3 bases, with 14 bases separating them. Patients from Seattle were sampled longitudinally, starting during active infection. Sequencing used peripheral blood. The chain has TRBV27 and TRBJ2-7; a weak D match, TRBD1 (5 bases). This TCR came from a man younger than 35 with COVID-19, enrolled during active disease. CDR3 DNA sequence: TGTGCCAGCAGTTTAGGGGCGATGGTTGACTACGAGCAGTACTTC. It codes for CASSLGAMVDYEQYF.